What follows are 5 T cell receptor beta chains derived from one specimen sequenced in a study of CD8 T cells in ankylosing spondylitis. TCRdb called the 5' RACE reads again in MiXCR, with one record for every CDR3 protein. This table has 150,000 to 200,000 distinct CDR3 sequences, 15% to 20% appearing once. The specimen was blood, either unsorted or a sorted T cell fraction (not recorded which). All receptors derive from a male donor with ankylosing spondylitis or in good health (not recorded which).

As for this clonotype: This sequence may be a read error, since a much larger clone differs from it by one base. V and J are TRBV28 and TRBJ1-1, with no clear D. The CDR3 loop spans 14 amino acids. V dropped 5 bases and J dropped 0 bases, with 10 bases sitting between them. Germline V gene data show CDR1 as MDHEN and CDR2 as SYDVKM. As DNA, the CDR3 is TGTGCCAGCAGTGCACCTGCCGTGAACACTGAAGCTTTCTTT. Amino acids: CASSAPAVNTEAFF.

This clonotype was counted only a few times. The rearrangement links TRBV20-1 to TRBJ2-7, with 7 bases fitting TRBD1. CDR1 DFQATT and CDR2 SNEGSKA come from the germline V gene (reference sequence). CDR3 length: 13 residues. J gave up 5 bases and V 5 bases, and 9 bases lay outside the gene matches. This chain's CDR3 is CSAARQGFHEQYF. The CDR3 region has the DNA TGCAGTGCTGCCCGACAGGGATTTCACGAGCAGTACTTC.

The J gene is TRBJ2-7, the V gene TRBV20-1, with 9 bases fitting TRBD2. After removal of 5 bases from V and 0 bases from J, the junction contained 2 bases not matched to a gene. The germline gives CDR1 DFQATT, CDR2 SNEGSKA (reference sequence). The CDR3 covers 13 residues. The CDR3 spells CSALSGSSYEQYF. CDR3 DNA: TGCAGTGCTCTTAGCGGGAGCTCCTACGAGCAGTACTTC.

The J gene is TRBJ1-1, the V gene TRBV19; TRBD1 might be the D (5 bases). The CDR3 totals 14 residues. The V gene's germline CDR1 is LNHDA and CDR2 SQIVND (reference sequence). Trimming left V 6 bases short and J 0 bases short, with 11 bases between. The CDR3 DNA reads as TGTGCCAGTAGGCCGGGGGTATTGAACACTGAAGCTTTCTTT. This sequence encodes CASRPGVLNTEAFF.

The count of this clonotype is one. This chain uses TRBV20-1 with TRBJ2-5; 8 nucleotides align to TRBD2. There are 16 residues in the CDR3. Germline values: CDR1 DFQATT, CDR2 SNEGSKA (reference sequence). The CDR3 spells CCSREVAGTHQETQYF. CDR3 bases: TGCTGCTCTAGAGAGGTAGCGGGAACCCACCAAGAGACCCAGTACTTC.